This TCR beta chain was observed in a study of T cell responses to AZD1222 COVID-19 vaccine. Study information: Second-dose recipients at about 4 or about 12 weeks were treated as one pooled group.

Study-level findings and limits: Reports indicate that nearly half of spike-specific TCRs are directed at unmutated variant regions. AZD1222 recipients seropositive at baseline numbered only 5 to 7. Donors were chiefly white British, with a greater number of females, and clonal diversity was perhaps underestimated.

Concerning this clone itself: Its antigen is undetermined.

Looked up from germline, CDR1 is KGHDR and CDR2 is SFDVKD. Trimming took off 4 bases at V and 6 bases at J, with 8 bases between the two ends. This CDR3 has 13 amino acids. Profiling relied on immunoSEQ multiplex PCR, and the TCRdb table lists in-frame clones only, not all of them. The data contain more than 150,000 clones, 75% to 90% of them singletons. This clonotype was sampled from an adult in good health. Material: peripheral blood, obtained on day 0 of AZD1222 vaccination. The chain is built from TRBV24-1 and TRBJ2-2; unclear D gene. The CDR3 loop reads CATSEAFPGELFF. CDR3 DNA: TGTGCCACCAGTGAAGCGTTTCCCGGGGAGCTGTTTTTT.